The 20 T cell receptor beta chains below all came from one sample that was sequenced in a study of T-cell memory formation after mild COVID-19. TCRdb fed the 5' RACE reads into MiXCR, producing one record per CDR3 protein. The data contain fewer than 250,000 distinct CDR3 sequences, more than 25% of them singletons. Sequences were obtained from PBMCs or a T cell subset sorted from them (not recorded which). The receptors come from an adult woman who had mild COVID-19 (a few samples of this study predate the infection). Cell type and time point are not known.

This chain links TRBV28 with TRBJ2-3; a possible D gene is TRBD2 (5 bases). CDR1 and CDR2 from the germline V gene are MDHEN and SYDVKM. V gave up 5 bases and J gave up 6 bases, with 21 bases separating them. The CDR3 covers 16 residues. DNA for the CDR3: TGTGCCAGCAGTCCCTCGAGGGATCTTACTCGGGATACGCAGTATTTT. Translation: CASSPSRDLTRDTQYF. The full variable domain, rest sourced from reference TRBV28 and TRBJ2-3, is DVKVTQSSRYLVKRTGEKVFLECVQDMDHENMFWYRQDPGLGLRLIYFSYDVKMKEKGDIPEGYSVSREKKERFSLILESASTNQTSMYLCASSPSRDLTRDTQYFGPGTRLTVL.

The CDR3 DNA reads as TGTGCCAGCAGGGGACAGAGCACCAATCAGCCCCAGCATTTT. Protein product: CASRGQSTNQPQHF. The V gene is TRBV6-4, the J gene TRBJ1-5; 7 positions match TRBD1. The germline CDR1 and CDR2 sequences are MRHNA and SNTAGT. V lost 6 bases and J lost 3; bases outside the gene matches: 5. The CDR3 totals 14 residues.

The chain joins TRBV20-1 to TRBJ2-5; D perhaps matches TRBD1 (6 bases). The V and J ends lost 3 bases and 2 bases respectively, with 10 bases between them. From germline, CDR1 is DFQATT and CDR2 SNEGSKA (reference sequence). The CDR3 has 13 residues. The CDR3 coding sequence is TGCAGTGCTAGCCCCAGGGGACAAGAGACCCAGTACTTC. It encodes CSASPRGQETQYF.

In its sample, this clonotype was seen many times. The J gene is TRBJ2-1, the V gene TRBV7-8; 16 nucleotides align to TRBD2. Germline lookup yields CDR1 SGHVS and CDR2 FQNEAQ. The CDR3 has 17 residues. The V segment lost 5 bases and the J segment 6 bases; nucleotides outside the gene matches: 7. CDR3 coding DNA: TGTGCCAGCAGCCCCTCGGGACTAGCGGGGGGGGGCAATGAGCAGTTCTTC. The encoded protein is CASSPSGLAGGGNEQFF.

This clonotype was detected a few times. The chain joins TRBV18 to TRBJ2-1, with 8 bases identical to TRBD2. The CDR3 length is 16 residues. Germline CDR1 and CDR2: KGHSH and LQKENI. Trimming at V came to 1 base and at J to 0 bases, leaving 2 bases not matched to a gene. In DNA form, the CDR3 reads TGTGCCAGCTCACCACGACTAGCGAGCTCCTACAATGAGCAGTTCTTC. Its translation: CASSPRLASSYNEQFF.

This chain joins TRBV6-2 or TRBV6-3 and TRBJ1-1; D is unresolved. The CDR3 is 12 amino acids. Per germline, CDR1 MNHEY and CDR2 SVGEGT. Trimming left V 4 bases short and J 7 bases short, with 10 bases between. CDR3 sequence reads: CASSLWQHEAFF. The CDR3 DNA sequence: TGTGCCAGCAGTTTGTGGCAGCATGAAGCTTTCTTT.

This clonotype occurred a few times. The V call is TRBV3-1, the J call TRBJ2-7, with no clear D. Germline V gene lookup returns CDR1 LGHDT and CDR2 YNNKEL (reference sequence). The CDR3 has 14 amino acids. Trimming cost V 0 bases and J 0 bases, with 6 bases left between them. CDR3 residues: CASSQDVSSYEQYF. In DNA form, the CDR3 reads TGTGCCAGCAGCCAAGACGTCAGCTCCTACGAGCAGTACTTC.

This clonotype occurred once. This chain uses TRBV5-6 with TRBJ2-5, with D unresolved. The CDR3 runs 16 residues. From germline, CDR1 is SGHDT and CDR2 YYEEEE. The V and J ends lost 5 bases and 1 base respectively, with 18 bases between them. The CDR3: CASSKTDRRVQETQYF. For the CDR3, the DNA is TGTGCCAGCAGTAAGACCGATAGAAGAGTCCAAGAGACCCAGTACTTC. Looking up the rest from reference TRBV5-6 and TRBJ2-5 gives the full variable domain: DAGVTQSPTHLIKTRGQQVTLRCSPKSGHDTVSWYQQALGQGPQFIFQYYEEEERQRGNFPDRFSGHQFPNYSSELNVNALLLGDSALYLCASSKTDRRVQETQYFGPGTRLLVL.

The table lists this clonotype with many counts. V gene TRBV4-3 combines with J gene TRBJ2-3; 7 positions agree with TRBD2. After removal of 1 base from V and 6 bases from J, the junction contained 22 bases not matched to a gene. Germline V gives CDR1 LGHNA, CDR2 YSLEER. The CDR3 sequence is 20 residues long. CDR3 sequence reads: CASSQGGSSGPYVVADTQYF. CDR3 nucleotides: TGCGCCAGCAGCCAAGGGGGCTCTAGCGGACCCTATGTCGTCGCGGATACGCAGTATTTT.

As regards this clonotype: A much larger clone differs by one base, so this may be a read error. The chain combines TRBV12-3 or TRBV12-4 with TRBJ1-1; D ambiguous. The CDR3 runs to 13 residues. V was shortened by 10 bases and J by 3 bases, with 15 bases between the two germline ends. CDR3 in DNA: TGTGCCAATAGGCGGAAGTTGGACACTGAAGCTTTCTTT. This encodes CANRRKLDTEAFF.

This sequence joins TRBV2 and TRBJ2-3, with 9 bases fitting TRBD2. The junction had 3 bases not matched to a gene; V was cut back by 1 base and J by 4 bases. The V gene's germline CDR1 is SNHLY and CDR2 FYNNEI. This CDR3 contains 15 residues. CDR3 DNA: TGTGCCAGCAGTGAAGATAGCGGGAGTGCAGATACGCAGTATTTT. Translation gives CASSEDSGSADTQYF. Using reference TRBV2 and TRBJ2-3 for the parts outside the CDR3, the full variable domain is EPEVTQTPSHQVTQMGQEVILRCVPISNHLYFYWYRQILGQKVEFLVSFYNNEISEKSEIFDDQFSVERPDGSNFTLKIRSTKLEDSAMYFCASSEDSGSADTQYFGPGTRLTVL.

This clonotype was observed a handful of times. The V and J genes are TRBV5-1 and TRBJ2-1; D gene uncertain. The CDR3 length is 16 residues. Germline V gene sequence: CDR1 SGHRS, CDR2 YFSETQ. The germline V and J ends were trimmed by 4 bases and 8 bases, with 22 bases remaining between them. The CDR3 nucleotides are TGCGCCAGCAGCACAGAGCCCCCGGCTAGTCGCGATGAGCAGTTCTTC. This translates into CASSTEPPASRDEQFF. The variable domain in full, completed from reference TRBV5-1 and TRBJ2-1, reads KAGVTQTPRYLIKTRGQQVTLSCSPISGHRSVSWYQQTPGQGLQFLFEYFSETQRNKGNFPGRFSGRQFSNSRSEMNVSTLELGDSALYLCASSTEPPASRDEQFFGPGTRLTVL.

This clonotype appeared a few times. The genes are TRBV4-1 and TRBJ2-5; TRBD2 aligns across 7 bases. With V trimmed by 0 bases and J by 2 bases, 6 bases remained unmatched. CDR1 MGHRA and CDR2 YSYEKL come from the germline V gene. This CDR3 comprises 16 residues. The CDR3 nucleotides are TGCGCCAGCAGCCAAGATTTTCGGGGGGTTCAAGAGACCCAGTACTTC. Translated: CASSQDFRGVQETQYF.

CDR3 nucleotide sequence: TGTGCCACCAGTGATTTGAGACTGAACACCGGGGAGCTGTTTTTT. Its translation is CATSDLRLNTGELFF. J is TRBJ2-2 and V is TRBV24-1; D unclear. Germline-derived CDR1 and CDR2 are KGHDR and SFDVKD. Trimming took off 0 bases at V and 1 base at J, with 5 bases between the two ends. The CDR3 is 15 amino acids.

This clonotype has more than one count but fewer than ten. For the CDR3, the DNA is TGTGCCAGCAGCGTAGACGGGAACACCGGGGAGCTGTTTTTT. Encoded protein: CASSVDGNTGELFF. The chain joins TRBV9 to TRBJ2-2; no reliable D call. The CDR3 has 14 residues. Trimming stripped 0 bases from V and 1 base from J, with 4 bases between. Germline V gene data show CDR1 as SGDLS and CDR2 as YYNGEE.

This clonotype occurred a few times. The chain carries TRBV6-2 or TRBV6-3 and TRBJ1-5; weak D call: TRBD1 (5 bases). Germline V CDR1 and CDR2: MNHEY, SVGEGT. This CDR3 spans 15 amino acids. V was cut by 5 bases and J by 2 bases, with 13 bases left in between. This chain's CDR3 is CASSAPGTRNQPQHF. The CDR3 DNA is TGTGCCAGCAGTGCCCCCGGGACCCGCAATCAGCCCCAGCATTTT.

V gene TRBV20-1 combines with J gene TRBJ1-1, with 9 bases fitting TRBD1. V shed 1 base and J 2 bases; nucleotides not matched to a gene: 14. Looked up from germline, CDR1 is DFQATT and CDR2 is SNEGSKA (reference sequence). The length of the CDR3 is 18 residues. CDR3 region: CSARVGQGLTPFNTEAFF. The CDR3 DNA sequence: TGCAGTGCTAGAGTCGGACAGGGGCTAACCCCTTTCAACACTGAAGCTTTCTTT.

The J gene is TRBJ2-7, the V gene TRBV23-1, with D uncertain. TRBV23-1 is classed as an ORF, of uncertain function. This CDR3 region has 13 residues. The V end lost 0 bases, the J end lost 6 bases, and 9 bases lay between the germline ends. The CDR3 protein is CASSQSPVAEQYF. CDR3 DNA sequence: TGCGCCAGCAGTCAATCGCCAGTCGCCGAGCAGTACTTC.

The V call is TRBV5-1, the J call TRBJ2-7; a possible D gene is TRBD2 (5 bases). There are 12 residues in the CDR3. The germline gives CDR1 SGHRS, CDR2 YFSETQ. V was clipped by 0 bases and J by 6 bases, with 7 bases between them. The CDR3 reads CASSLGAVEQYF. The DNA for the CDR3 is TGCGCCAGCAGCTTGGGAGCGGTCGAGCAGTACTTC.

The chain uses TRBV11-2 and TRBJ2-5; TRBD1 aligns across 7 bases. After removal of 5 bases from V and 8 bases from J, the junction contained 14 bases not matched to a gene. The CDR3 is made up of 15 amino acids. Germline CDR1 reads SGHAT; CDR2 reads FQNNGV. Here the CDR3 DNA reads TGTGCCAGCAGCCCGGCGACAGGGACGCGAGGTACCCAGTACTTC. It specifies CASSPATGTRGTQYF. The full variable domain, completed using reference TRBV11-2 and TRBJ2-5, is EAGVAQSPRYKIIEKRQSVAFWCNPISGHATLYWYQQILGQGPKLLIQFQNNGVVDDSQLPKDRFSAERLKGVDSTLKIQPAKLEDSAVYLCASSPATGTRGTQYFGPGTRLLVL.